These 14 T cell receptor beta chains share one sample of origin, sequenced in a study of cytomegalovirus exposure and HLA in healthy donors. Both 60 Vbeta primers and 13 Jbeta primers went into the PCR. Here immunoSEQ multiplex PCR was the method, and the copy in TCRdb shows in-frame clones only, minus some. This repertoire shows around 150,000 clones, roughly 80% found once; its top ten account for approximately 2%. The sequencing input was PBMCs. The receptors here all came from a human donor in good health.

CDR3 coding DNA: TGTGCCAGCAGTTTATGGACAGGCACTGAAGCTTTCTTT. It encodes CASSLWTGTEAFF. The chain combines TRBV27 with TRBJ1-1, with 7 bases identical to TRBD1. The trim removed 1 base at V and 4 bases at J, leaving 0 bases unmatched. This CDR3 region has 13 residues. CDR1 and CDR2 from the germline V gene are MNHEY and SMNVEV (reference sequence).

This clone was picked up one time. V gene TRBV9 combines with J gene TRBJ2-7, with 8 nucleotides matching TRBD1. The J segment lost 0 bases and the V segment lost 0 bases, leaving 5 bases of the junction unmatched. The CDR3 covers 16 residues. Germline V CDR1 and CDR2: SGDLS, YYNGEE. CDR3 sequence reads: CASSVEGDRSSYEQYF. In nucleotides, the CDR3 is TGTGCCAGCAGCGTAGAAGGGGACAGGAGCTCCTACGAGCAGTACTTC.

The chain combines TRBV7-2 with TRBJ1-2; 8 nucleotides align to TRBD1. The CDR3 has 15 amino acids. J was trimmed by 6 bases and V by 4 bases; bases with no gene match: 10. CDR1 and CDR2 (germline): SGHTA, FQGNSA. DNA for the CDR3: TGTGCCAGCAGCTCCAACCGGGGGACAGGCCATGGCTACACCTTC. Protein: CASSSNRGTGHGYTF.

CDR3 in amino acids: CASRESTGYSYEQYF. The CDR3 region has the DNA TGTGCCAGCAGAGAATCGACAGGTTACTCCTACGAGCAGTACTTC. The V gene is TRBV2, the J gene TRBJ2-7; D possibly corresponds to TRBD1 (6 bases). Between the trimmed V and J ends, which lost 6 bases and 0 bases, there was a span of 15 bases. The CDR3 contains 15 residues. Germline CDR1 reads SNHLY; CDR2 reads FYNNEI.

This chain connects TRBV11-3 to TRBJ2-1; 8 nucleotides agree with TRBD1. Germline assignment: CDR1 SGHNT and CDR2 YENEEA. The CDR3 has 14 residues. The trim removed 3 bases at V and 6 bases at J, leaving 4 bases unmatched. Written as DNA, the CDR3 is TGTGCCAGCAGCTTGTGGACAGGGATCAATGAGCAGTTCTTC. This sequence encodes CASSLWTGINEQFF.

This sequence joins TRBV4-3 and TRBJ2-7; D possibly corresponds to TRBD2 (5 bases). Trimming took 4 bases from V and 4 from J, leaving 11 bases between them. The CDR3 loop spans 13 amino acids. Per the germline V gene, CDR1 is LGHNA and CDR2 is YSLEER. CDR3 in DNA: TGCGCCAGCAGCCCTACAGAGGGTTACGAGCAGTACTTC. Its translation: CASSPTEGYEQYF.

The V call is TRBV6-5, the J call TRBJ1-2; possibly TRBD1 for D (5 bases). Germline V lookup: CDR1 MNHEY, CDR2 SVGAGI. The CDR3 sequence is 14 residues long. V was clipped by 4 bases and J by 1 base, with 10 bases between them. CDR3 DNA: TGTGCCAGCAGTTCGGGACTGCATAACTATGGCTACACCTTC. Encoded protein: CASSSGLHNYGYTF.

This chain joins TRBV5-5 and TRBJ1-5; D possibly corresponds to TRBD1 (5 bases). Trimming removed 3 bases at V and 0 bases at J, with 10 bases between. CDR3 length: 15 residues. Germline CDR1 and CDR2: SGHKS and YYEKEE (reference sequence). Written as DNA, the CDR3 is TGTGCCAGCAGCTGGAGACAGTCTAGCAATCAGCCCCAGCATTTT. Amino acid sequence: CASSWRQSSNQPQHF.

The rearrangement links TRBV6-1 to TRBJ1-3; D might be TRBD1 (5 bases). Deletions cut 2 bases from V and 0 bases from J, with 8 bases between. The CDR3 spans 15 residues. CDR1 is MNHNS, CDR2 SASEGT, per germline. The CDR3 is CASSESQGSGNTIYF. The CDR3 DNA reads as TGTGCCAGCAGTGAAAGCCAGGGCTCTGGAAACACCATATATTTT.

The chain has TRBV4-3 and TRBJ2-7; 7 bases are a match to TRBD1. The length of the CDR3 is 15 residues. The germline V gene has CDR1 LGHNA and CDR2 YSLEER. V was pared by 0 bases and J by 2 bases, with 4 bases of the junction left unmatched. The CDR3 sequence is CASSQDTGEPYEQYF. The CDR3, as DNA: TGCGCCAGCAGCCAAGACACAGGGGAACCCTACGAGCAGTACTTC.

The chain links TRBV7-9 to TRBJ1-2; 7 bases match TRBD1. Germline-derived CDR1 and CDR2 are SEHNR and FQNEAQ (reference sequence). The length of the CDR3 is 13 residues. The V gene end was trimmed by 5 bases and the J gene end by 4 bases; junction bases not matched to a gene: 4. For the CDR3, the DNA is TGTGCCAGCAGCGAAAGACAGGGCTATGGCTACACCTTC. This translates into CASSERQGYGYTF. The full variable domain, completed using reference TRBV7-9 and TRBJ1-2, is DTGVSQNPRHKITKRGQNVTFRCDPISEHNRLYWYRQTLGQGPEFLTYFQNEAQLEKSRLLSDRFSAERPKGSFSTLEIQRTEQGDSAMYLCASSERQGYGYTFGSGTRLTVV.

The chain combines TRBV6-1 with TRBJ2-1, with D maybe TRBD2 (5 bases). V lost 6 bases and J 7 bases, leaving 10 bases between the germline ends. The germline V gene encodes CDR1 MNHNS and CDR2 SASEGT. CDR3 size: 12 residues. The CDR3 DNA reads as TGTGCCAGCAGCGTCAGAGGGAATGAGCAGTTCTTC. This codes for CASSVRGNEQFF.

The V call is TRBV6-5, the J call TRBJ1-2, with D possibly TRBD1 on 6 matching bases. This CDR3 region has 15 residues. V was cut by 6 bases and J by 1 base, with 15 bases left in between. CDR1 MNHEY and CDR2 SVGAGI come from the germline V gene. CDR3 DNA: TGTGCCAGCAGCCCGGGCAGGGGCATTAACTATGGCTACACCTTC. It yields the protein CASSPGRGINYGYTF.

The chain joins TRBV7-9 to TRBJ2-6, with TRBD1 matching over 7 bases. The J segment lost 4 bases and the V segment lost 5 bases, leaving 14 bases of the junction unmatched. The CDR3 runs to 18 residues. The germline V gene encodes CDR1 SEHNR and CDR2 FQNEAQ (reference sequence). The CDR3 DNA follows: TGTGCCAGCAGCGCCTTCCGGGACAGCTATCGCGGGGCCAACGTCCTGACTTTC. Protein sequence: CASSAFRDSYRGANVLTF.